A single sample gave rise to the 15 T cell receptor beta chains below, sequenced in a study of blood T cell repertoires in COVID-19. The table came from immunoSEQ multiplex PCR; TCRdb's copy has only in-frame clones and leaves some out. The sample shows about 200,000 clones, 75% to 95% of them seen only once. The sample was peripheral blood. Every receptor here comes from a man aged 45 to 65 with acute or convalescent COVID-19.

The DNA of the CDR3 is TGTGCCAGCAGAACAGGGAGTAGCACCGGGGAGCTGTTTTTT. Its translation: CASRTGSSTGELFF. The chain couples TRBV7-3 to TRBJ2-2, with D perhaps matching TRBD1 (6 bases). The CDR3 has 14 residues. Germline values: CDR1 SGHTA, CDR2 FQGTGA. V dropped 6 bases and J dropped 4 bases, with 12 bases sitting between them.

This clone was detected only a few times. The genes are TRBV5-8 and TRBJ1-1; unclear D gene. CDR3 length equals 11 residues. The germline V gene encodes CDR1 SGHTS and CDR2 YDEGEE. Trimming removed 7 bases from V and 0 bases from J, with 4 bases in between. This CDR3 reads CASLLNTEAFF. In nucleotides, the CDR3 is TGTGCCAGCCTTCTGAACACTGAAGCTTTCTTT.

The table lists this clone with a count of one. This sequence joins TRBV30 and TRBJ1-1; no clear D. Germline lookup yields CDR1 GTSNPN and CDR2 SVGIG (reference sequence). CDR3 size: 12 residues. The germline V and J ends were trimmed by 2 bases and 4 bases, with 8 bases remaining between them. DNA for the CDR3: TGTGCCTGGAGTCTGAGGGTCACTGAAGCTTTCTTT. Protein: CAWSLRVTEAFF.

The V call is TRBV18, the J call TRBJ1-1; TRBD1 agrees at 7 bases. In germline, CDR1 is KGHSH, CDR2 LQKENI. The CDR3 length is 15 residues. Unmatched junction bases numbered 7, after V lost 6 bases and J lost 0 bases. CDR3 sequence: CASSPGGAMNTEAFF. The CDR3 DNA reads as TGTGCCAGCTCTCCAGGGGGGGCGATGAACACTGAAGCTTTCTTT. The full variable domain, in which reference TRBV18 and TRBJ1-1 provide the parts outside the CDR3, is NAGVMQNPRHLVRRRGQEARLRCSPMKGHSHVYWYRQLPEEGLKFMVYLQKENIIDESGMPKERFSAEFPKEGPSILRIQQVVRGDSAAYFCASSPGGAMNTEAFFGQGTRLTVV.

The rearrangement links TRBV5-1 to TRBJ1-3, with TRBD1 as a possible D gene (6 bases). Trimming took 2 bases from V and 0 from J, leaving 9 bases between them. The germline gives CDR1 SGHRS, CDR2 YFSETQ. The length of the CDR3 is 15 residues. CDR3 in amino acids: CASSLTGNSGNTIYF. CDR3 nucleotide sequence: TGCGCCAGCAGCTTAACAGGGAACTCTGGAAACACCATATATTTT.

This sequence joins TRBV30 and TRBJ1-1; D is unclear. Germline V lookup: CDR1 GTSNPN, CDR2 SVGIG (reference sequence). This CDR3 is 15 amino acids long. V was cut by 0 bases and J by 0 bases, with 11 bases left in between. Here the CDR3 DNA reads TGTGCCTGGAGTGTAAGCGTCAGCATGAACACTGAAGCTTTCTTT. Its translation is CAWSVSVSMNTEAFF.

CDR3 in DNA: TGTGCCACCAGTGGTAAGAGTTCCTACGAGCAGTACTTC. It encodes CATSGKSSYEQYF. The chain is built from TRBV24-1 and TRBJ2-7; D unresolved. Germline V gives CDR1 KGHDR, CDR2 SFDVKD. V was pared by 5 bases and J by 1 base, with 8 bases between. This CDR3 is built from 13 residues.

The chain uses TRBV28 and TRBJ1-5, with TRBD1 matching 12 bases. Trimming cost V 10 bases and J 0 bases; bases outside gene matches: 10. Germline CDR1 and CDR2: MDHEN and SYDVKM. CDR3 size: 17 residues. For the CDR3, the DNA is TGTGCCACAGTTCGGGGGACAGGGGGCTTTAGCAATCAGCCCCAGCATTTT. It is translated as CATVRGTGGFSNQPQHF.

This clone was counted a single time. The rearrangement joins TRBV9 to TRBJ1-1; TRBD1 might be the D (6 bases). Germline lookup yields CDR1 SGDLS and CDR2 YYNGEE. Trimming pared 3 bases from V and 0 bases from J, leaving 12 bases between. CDR3 length equals 15 residues. CDR3 DNA sequence: TGTGCCAGCAGCGCCTCCGGGACATTGAACACTGAAGCTTTCTTT. It translates to CASSASGTLNTEAFF.

The chain employs TRBV18 and TRBJ1-6; no definite D call. The length of the CDR3 is 15 residues. Germline V CDR1 and CDR2: KGHSH, LQKENI. The germline V and J ends were trimmed by 0 bases and 6 bases, with 9 bases remaining between them. CDR3 nucleotide sequence: TGTGCCAGCTCACCACCTGTACAGTCTAATTCACCCCTCCACTTT. Its translation: CASSPPVQSNSPLHF.

This clone was seen once. The CDR3 DNA reads TGCGCCAGCAGCTTACCCTGGGCTAGCGGGGGTGAGCAGTTCTTC. Translation: CASSLPWASGGEQFF. V gene TRBV4-1 combines with J gene TRBJ2-1; 10 bases match TRBD2. Germline V gene lookup returns CDR1 MGHRA and CDR2 YSYEKL. This CDR3 is 15 amino acids long. J was trimmed by 9 bases and V by 5 bases; bases with no gene match: 10.

The chain joins TRBV7-2 to TRBJ2-2; D might be TRBD1 (6 bases). The CDR3 is 15 residues long. CDR1 and CDR2 from the germline V gene are SGHTA and FQGNSA. V was clipped by 4 bases and J by 6 bases, with 15 bases between them. The DNA for the CDR3 is TGTGCCAGCAGCTGGAGCAGGGGTGCAGCCGGGGAGCTGTTTTTT. Amino acid sequence: CASSWSRGAAGELFF.

The rearrangement uses TRBV7-2 and TRBJ2-3, with 9 bases aligning to TRBD2. The CDR3 contains 16 residues. V dropped 5 bases and J dropped 0; count of bases not matched to a gene: 6. Germline V CDR1 and CDR2: SGHTA, FQGNSA. The CDR3 spells CASSNTAGGSTDTQYF. The CDR3 nucleotides read TGTGCCAGCAGCAACACAGCGGGGGGAAGCACAGATACGCAGTATTTT.

This chain uses TRBV28 with TRBJ1-5, with D hard to call. Germline-derived CDR1 and CDR2 are MDHEN and SYDVKM. CDR3 length equals 12 residues. Trimming left V 8 bases short and J 4 bases short, with 9 bases between. CDR3 coding DNA: TGTGCCAGCGGAGTCTTAAATCAGCCCCAGCATTTT. As protein: CASGVLNQPQHF. Using reference TRBV28 and TRBJ1-5 for the parts outside the CDR3, the full variable domain is DVKVTQSSRYLVKRTGEKVFLECVQDMDHENMFWYRQDPGLGLRLIYFSYDVKMKEKGDIPEGYSVSREKKERFSLILESASTNQTSMYLCASGVLNQPQHFGDGTRLSIL.

This chain joins TRBV27 and TRBJ2-7, with 12 bases lining up with TRBD2. The junction had 11 bases not matched to a gene; V was cut back by 2 bases and J by 0 bases. The CDR3 contains 19 residues. Germline CDR1 is MNHEY and CDR2 is SMNVEV (reference sequence). The CDR3 DNA is TGTGCCAGCAGTTTAATTGGGCTAGCGGGAGGGCCGGGCTCCTACGAGCAGTACTTC. As protein: CASSLIGLAGGPGSYEQYF.